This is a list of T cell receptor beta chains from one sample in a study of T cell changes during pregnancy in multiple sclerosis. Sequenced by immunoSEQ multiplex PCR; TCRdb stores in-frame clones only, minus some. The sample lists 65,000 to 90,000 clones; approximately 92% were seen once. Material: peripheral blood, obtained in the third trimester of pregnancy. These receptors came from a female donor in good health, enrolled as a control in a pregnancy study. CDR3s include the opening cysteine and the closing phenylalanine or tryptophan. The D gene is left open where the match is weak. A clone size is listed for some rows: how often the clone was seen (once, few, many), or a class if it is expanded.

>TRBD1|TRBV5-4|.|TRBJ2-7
TGTGCCAGCAGCGTCGGACAGGGACGGCAGTACTTC
CASSVGQGRQYF
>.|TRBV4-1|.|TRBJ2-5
TGCGCCAGCAGCCAAACCGGGACTGCGGGTGAGACCCAGTACTTC
CASSQTGTAGETQYF
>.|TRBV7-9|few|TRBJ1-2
TGTGCCAGCAGCACCTTGCCAAGCCTTAGTGGCTACACCTTC
CASSTLPSLSGYTF
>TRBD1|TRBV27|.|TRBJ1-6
TGTGCCAGCAGCGCCGGGACAGGGAGCTCCTATAATTCACCCCTCCACTTT
CASSAGTGSSYNSPLHF
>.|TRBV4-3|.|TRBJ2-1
TGCGCCAGCAGCCAAGGTGGTAGCGACAATGAGCAGTTCTTC
CASSQGGSDNEQFF
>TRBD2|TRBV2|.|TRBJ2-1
TGTGCCAGCACCCAAATCACTAGCGGGAGTTATGAGCAGTTCTTC
CASTQITSGSYEQFF
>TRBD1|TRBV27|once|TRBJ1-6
TGTGCCAGCAGTCCCGGGACAGGGAGCTCCTATAATTCACCCCTCCACTTT
CASSPGTGSSYNSPLHF
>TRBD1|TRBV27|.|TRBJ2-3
TGTGCCAGCAGACCCGAAGGTGGACAGGGGTACACAGATACGCAGTATTTT
CASRPEGGQGYTDTQYF
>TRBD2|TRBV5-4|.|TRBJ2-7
TGTGCCAGCAGCGCCGGGACTAGCGGGGGCCCCGGCTACGAGCAGTACTTC
CASSAGTSGGPGYEQYF
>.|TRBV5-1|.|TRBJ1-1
TGCGCCAGCAGCCCCGGCGGGAGTATGAACACTGAAGCTTTCTTT
CASSPGGSMNTEAFF
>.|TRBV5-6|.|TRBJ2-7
TGTGCCAGCAGTTCTCCTCTATATGCCTCCTACGAGCAGTACTTC
CASSSPLYASYEQYF
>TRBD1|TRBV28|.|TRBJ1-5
TGTGCCAGCACCCCCCCACAGGGGGACAATCAGCCCCAGCATTTT
CASTPPQGDNQPQHF
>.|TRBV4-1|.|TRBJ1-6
TGCGCCAGCAGCCAAGAGACACAGGGTTATAATTCACCCCTCCACTTT
CASSQETQGYNSPLHF
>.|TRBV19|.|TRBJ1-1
TGTGCCAGTAACGGCGGGAAGGCTTTCTTT
CASNGGKAFF
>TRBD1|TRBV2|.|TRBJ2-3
TGTGCCAGCATGAGGACAGGGGGCAGCGATACGCAGTATTTT
CASMRTGGSDTQYF
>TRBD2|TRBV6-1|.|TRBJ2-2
TGTGCCAGCAGACCCGGGGGGGCCAACACCGGGGAGCTGTTTTTT
CASRPGGANTGELFF
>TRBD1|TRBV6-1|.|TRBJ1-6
TGTGCCAGCAGTGTTTATGGGCAGGGGGTTTCACCCCTCCACTTT
CASSVYGQGVSPLHF
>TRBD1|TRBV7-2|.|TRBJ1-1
TGTGCCAGCAGCTCCGGACAGGGGAGCACTGAAGCTTTCTTT
CASSSGQGSTEAFF
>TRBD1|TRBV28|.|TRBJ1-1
TGTGCCAGCGGTGAACCGGCCGGGACAGGGGTTAATCTAGCTTTCTTT
CASGEPAGTGVNLAFF
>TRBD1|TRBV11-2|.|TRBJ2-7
TGTGCCAGCAGCCGACAGGGCGTCCACGAGCAGTACTTC
CASSRQGVHEQYF
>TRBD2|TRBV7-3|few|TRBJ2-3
TGTGCCAGCACCCTAAGCGGGAGTGGCGCAGATACGCAGTATTTT
CASTLSGSGADTQYF
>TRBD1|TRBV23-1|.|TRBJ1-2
TGCGCCAGCAGTCACCACCCCGGGGACAGGCGCGCCTATGGCTACACCTTC
CASSHHPGDRRAYGYTF
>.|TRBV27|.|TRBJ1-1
TGTGCCAGCAGTTTATTCCCCTTCCAGGGTGTGAGCACTGAAGCTTTCTTT
CASSLFPFQGVSTEAFF
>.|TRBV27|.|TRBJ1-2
TGTGCCGGTGCGGGGCCTCATTTCTCTAACTATGGCTACACCTTC
CAGAGPHFSNYGYTF
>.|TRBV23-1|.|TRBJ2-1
TGCGCCAGCAGTCAATCGTCCGTGGACAGCTCCTACAATGAGCAGTTCTTC
CASSQSSVDSSYNEQFF
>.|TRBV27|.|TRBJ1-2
TGTGCCAGCAGTTTAAGTCTACAGGGAGTCTATGGCTACACCTTC
CASSLSLQGVYGYTF
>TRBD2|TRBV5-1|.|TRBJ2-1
TGCGCCAGCAGCACCCCACTAGCGGGAGGGCCCGTAGATGAGCAGTTCTTC
CASSTPLAGGPVDEQFF
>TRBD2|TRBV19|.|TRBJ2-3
TGTGCCAGTAGTGCGAGGACTAGCGGCACAGATACGCAGTATTTT
CASSARTSGTDTQYF
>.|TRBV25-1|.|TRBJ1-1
TGTGCCAGCAAACAAATAACTGAAGCTTTCTTT
CASKQITEAFF
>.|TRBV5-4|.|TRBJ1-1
TGTGCCAGCAGAGATATACTAAACACTGAAGCTTTCTTT
CASRDILNTEAFF
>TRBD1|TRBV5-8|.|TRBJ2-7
TGTGCCAGCAGCCCCCAGGGGGCAGAACCTTTCTACGAGCAGTACTTC
CASSPQGAEPFYEQYF
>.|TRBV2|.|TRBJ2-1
TGTGCCAGCAGTGAAGCGGGGCTCTGGGACAATGAGCAGTTCTTC
CASSEAGLWDNEQFF
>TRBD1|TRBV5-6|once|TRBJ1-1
TGTGCCAGCAGCCCCGGGGACAGGGCCTCTCCTGAAGCTTTCTTT
CASSPGDRASPEAFF
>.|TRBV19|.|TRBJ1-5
TGTGCCAGTAGTTCGGAGGCTTATCAGCCCCAGCATTTT
CASSSEAYQPQHF
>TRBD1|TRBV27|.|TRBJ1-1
TGTGCCAGCAGTAGACAGGGGAACACTGAAGCTTTCTTT
CASSRQGNTEAFF
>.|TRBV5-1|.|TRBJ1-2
TGCGCCAGCAGCTCTGCGGGGGGGTATGGCTACACCTTC
CASSSAGGYGYTF
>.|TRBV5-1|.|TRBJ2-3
TGCGCCAGCAGAGCTAGCGTCCTTTTCGCAGATACGCAGTATTTT
CASRASVLFADTQYF
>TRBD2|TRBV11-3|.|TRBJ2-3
TGTGCCAGCAGCTTAGGTTCAAGGCGGGAGGGCACAGATACGCAGTATTTT
CASSLGSRREGTDTQYF
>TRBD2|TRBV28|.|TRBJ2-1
TGTGCCAGCAGCCCCGGACTAGCGGGAGGTGATGAGCAGTTCTTC
CASSPGLAGGDEQFF
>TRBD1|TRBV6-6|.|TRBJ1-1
TGTGCCAGCAAAGGGACAGGCGACACTGAAGCTTTCTTT
CASKGTGDTEAFF
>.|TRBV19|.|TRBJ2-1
TGTGCCAGTAGTATGGGTGCAGTCCGGGGGTTAAATGAGCAGTTCTTC
CASSMGAVRGLNEQFF
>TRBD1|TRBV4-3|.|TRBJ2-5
TGCGCCAGCAGCCAACACACGGGGGACAGGGTCATGAAGACCCAGTACTTC
CASSQHTGDRVMKTQYF
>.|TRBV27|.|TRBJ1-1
TGTGCCAGCAGTTCCCCACAGGGGAACACTGAAGCTTTCTTT
CASSSPQGNTEAFF
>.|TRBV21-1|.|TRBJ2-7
TGTGCCAGCAGCAAAGACGACGGGTCCTACGAGCAGTACTTC
CASSKDDGSYEQYF
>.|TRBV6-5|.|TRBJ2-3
TGTGCCAGCAGTATGAACACCGATACGCAGTATTTT
CASSMNTDTQYF
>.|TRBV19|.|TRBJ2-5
TGTGCCAGTAGTATAATCGGGAAAGAGACCCAGTACTTC
CASSIIGKETQYF
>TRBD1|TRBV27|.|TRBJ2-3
TGTGCCAGCAGTCGGGGACAGGGGGTTTATACGCAGTATTTT
CASSRGQGVYTQYF
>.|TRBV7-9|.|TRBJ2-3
TGTGCCAGCAGCTTCTACAGGGACACCACAGATACGCAGTATTTT
CASSFYRDTTDTQYF
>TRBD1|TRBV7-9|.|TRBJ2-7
TGTGCCAGCAGCTTTTGGGGCAGGGGGCTCCTACCCGGGGCCTACGAGCAGTACTTC
CASSFWGRGLLPGAYEQYF
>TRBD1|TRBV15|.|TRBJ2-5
TGTGCCACCAGCAGATTCGACAGGGGTAAAGAGACCCAGTACTTC
CATSRFDRGKETQYF
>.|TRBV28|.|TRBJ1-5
TGTGCCAGCAATAATATTGGGCGGAGGTGGGAGGATCAGCCCCAGCATTTT
CASNNIGRRWEDQPQHF
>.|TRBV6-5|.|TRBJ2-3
TGTGCCAGCAGTTCCCTAAGCACAGATACGCAGTATTTT
CASSSLSTDTQYF
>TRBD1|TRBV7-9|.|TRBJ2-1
TGTGCCAGCAGCCTACGGGGGACAGGGTTCCTTAATGAGCAGTTCTTC
CASSLRGTGFLNEQFF